This T cell receptor (beta chain) stems from a study of T-cell reconstitution after alpha-beta-depleted transplantation in children listed by TCRdb under 2016. Study-level background: Using TCR repertoire profiling, the study followed T-cell immune reconstitution in a quantitative way in children after TCRalphabeta/CD19-depleted allogeneic hematopoietic cell transplantation.

In the germline V gene, CDR1 corresponds to SQVTM and CDR2 to ANQGSEA. V is pruned by 4 bases and J by 5 bases, leaving 1 base of the junction without a gene match. Taken from cysteine to phenylalanine, the CDR3 has 11 residues. Solely the CDR3 DNA is kept, with 33 bases framed from the first base. Receptor amplification or capture employed PCR. TCRdb names Illumina HiSeq 2500 as the instrument used. TCR library preparation used molecular barcoding, with unique molecular identifiers applied to normalize quantification of the TCRbeta repertoire. TCRdb reworked the public reads: Q25 trimming with fastp, MiXCR clone assembly, productive beta chains retained. Rows with a matching CDR3 protein are joined into one entry that keeps the most common DNA and genes. The sample table contains about 240,000 distinct CDR3 sequences; only one count was recorded for over 20% of them. Roughly 2.6% of the sample is held by the ten biggest clonotypes.

In light of the paper, this sample's treatment or condition label describes: allogeneic hematopoietic cell transplantation with graft depleted of TCRalphabeta T cells and CD19 B cells. The children who served as transplant recipients had been given grafts of TCRalphabeta/CD19-depleted allogeneic hematopoietic cells. The table lists this clonotype with many counts. The target of this receptor is not known. Per-base quality was not reported, and no clone a single base away is much larger than it. What the work shows at the level of the full study, not this receptor alone: The apparently early recovery of alphabetaT-cell counts about two months after transplant reportedly depended on only several hundred rapidly expanded clones that came from non-depleted graft cells. Over the following months the frequencies of hyperexpanded clones went down, and after one year T-cell counts and TCRbeta diversity were mostly credited to newly produced T cells. The high TCRbeta diversity at day 60 in some patients was ascribed to recipient T cells and intrathymic progenitors that had survived conditioning.

Recombination linked TRBV29-1 to TRBJ2-5; 7 central nucleotides agree with TRBD2. This receptor was taken from a girl between 2 and 10 years old with Fanconi anemia, due to receive a stem cell transplant. Here the sequenced sample was PBMCs, taken before TCRalphabeta/CD19-depleted stem cell transplant. The CDR3 amino acid sequence is: CSVGRGETQYF. The bases read TGCAGCGTTGGGCGGGGGGAGACCCAGTACTTC.